This TCR beta chain came from a study of patients and donors after allogeneic stem cell transplantation. The CDR3 spans 17 residues. Germline V CDR1 and CDR2: SNHLY, FYNNEI. V dropped 4 bases and J dropped 2; count of bases not matched to a gene: 11. From the RT-PCR reads, TCRdb called clonotypes with MiXCR, one entry per CDR3 protein. The sample yields some 230,000 distinct CDR3 sequences, roughly 15% seen once. The specimen was blood, either unsorted or a sorted T cell fraction (not recorded which). The chain uses TRBV2 and TRBJ1-2, with TRBD1 matching 9 bases. The receptor was derived from a human donor who was either an allogeneic HSCT recipient or a stem cell or donor lymphocyte infusion donor (not recorded which). It is not recorded whose cells these are; they may come from a transplant donor. Here the CDR3 reads CASSAARDRVRNYGYTF. Here the CDR3 DNA reads TGTGCCAGCAGTGCCGCCCGGGACAGGGTGCGAAACTATGGCTACACCTTC.